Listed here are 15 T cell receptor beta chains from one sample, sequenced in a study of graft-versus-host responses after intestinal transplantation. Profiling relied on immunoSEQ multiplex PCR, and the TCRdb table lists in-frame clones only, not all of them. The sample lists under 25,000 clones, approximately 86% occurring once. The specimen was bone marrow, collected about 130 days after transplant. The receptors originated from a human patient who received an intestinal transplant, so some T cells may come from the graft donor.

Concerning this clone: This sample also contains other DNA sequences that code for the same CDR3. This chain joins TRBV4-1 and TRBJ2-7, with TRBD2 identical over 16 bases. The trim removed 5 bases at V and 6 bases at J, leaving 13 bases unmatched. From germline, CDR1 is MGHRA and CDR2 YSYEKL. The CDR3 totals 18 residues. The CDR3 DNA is TGCGCCAGCAGCTCCTCTCCGGGACTAGCGGGAGGGCGGGCCGAGCAGTACTTC. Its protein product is CASSSSPGLAGGRAEQYF.

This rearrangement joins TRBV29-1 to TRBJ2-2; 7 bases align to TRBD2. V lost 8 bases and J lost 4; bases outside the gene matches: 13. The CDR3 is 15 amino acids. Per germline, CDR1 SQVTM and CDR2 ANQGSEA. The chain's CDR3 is CSILEGLGITGELFF. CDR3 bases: TGCAGCATCCTCGAAGGACTAGGGATCACCGGGGAGCTGTTTTTT.

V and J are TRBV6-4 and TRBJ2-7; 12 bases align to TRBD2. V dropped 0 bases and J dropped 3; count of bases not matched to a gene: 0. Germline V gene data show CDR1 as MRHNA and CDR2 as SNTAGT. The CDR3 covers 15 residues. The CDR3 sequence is CASSDSTSGSYEQYF. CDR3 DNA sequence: TGTGCCAGCAGTGACTCGACTAGCGGGAGCTACGAGCAGTACTTC.

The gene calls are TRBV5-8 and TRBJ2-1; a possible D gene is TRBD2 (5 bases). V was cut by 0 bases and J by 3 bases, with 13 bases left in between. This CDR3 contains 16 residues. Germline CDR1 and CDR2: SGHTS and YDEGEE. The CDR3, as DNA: TGTGCCAGCAGCTTGGCGGGAACTGCCTTCTACAATGAGCAGTTCTTC. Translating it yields CASSLAGTAFYNEQFF.

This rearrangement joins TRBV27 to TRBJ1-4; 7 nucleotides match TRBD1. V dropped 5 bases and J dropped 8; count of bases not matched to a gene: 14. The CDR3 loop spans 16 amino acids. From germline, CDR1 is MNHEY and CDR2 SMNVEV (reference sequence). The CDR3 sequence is CASSLYPPGQLEKLFF. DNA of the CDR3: TGTGCCAGCAGTCTATACCCGCCGGGACAGCTAGAAAAACTGTTTTTT.

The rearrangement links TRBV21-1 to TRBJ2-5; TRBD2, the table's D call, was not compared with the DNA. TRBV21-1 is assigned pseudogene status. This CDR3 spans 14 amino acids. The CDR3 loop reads CASSKTSGEETQYF. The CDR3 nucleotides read TGTGCCAGCAGCAAGACTAGCGGGGAAGAGACCCAGTACTTC.

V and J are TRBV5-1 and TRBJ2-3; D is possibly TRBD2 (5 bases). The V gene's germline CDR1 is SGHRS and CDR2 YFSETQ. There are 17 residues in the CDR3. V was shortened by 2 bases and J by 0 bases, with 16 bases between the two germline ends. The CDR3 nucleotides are TGCGCCAGCAGCTTCGGGGATAGCGTATCTAGCACAGATACGCAGTATTTT. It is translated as CASSFGDSVSSTDTQYF. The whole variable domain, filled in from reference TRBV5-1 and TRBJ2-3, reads KAGVTQTPRYLIKTRGQQVTLSCSPISGHRSVSWYQQTPGQGLQFLFEYFSETQRNKGNFPGRFSGRQFSNSRSEMNVSTLELGDSALYLCASSFGDSVSSTDTQYFGPGTRLTVL.

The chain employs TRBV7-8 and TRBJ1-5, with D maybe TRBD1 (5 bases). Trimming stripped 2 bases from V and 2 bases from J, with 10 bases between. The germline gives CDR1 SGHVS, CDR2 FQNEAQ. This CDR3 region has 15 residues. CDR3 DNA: TGTGCCAGCAGCTTATTTTTGGGACGCAATCAGCCCCAGCATTTT. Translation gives CASSLFLGRNQPQHF.

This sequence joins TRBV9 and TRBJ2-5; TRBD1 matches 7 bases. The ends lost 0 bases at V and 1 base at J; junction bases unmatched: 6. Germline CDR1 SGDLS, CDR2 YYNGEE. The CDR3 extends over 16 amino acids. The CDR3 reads CASSVGGRGTQETQYF. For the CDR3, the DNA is TGTGCCAGCAGCGTAGGTGGCAGGGGGACCCAAGAGACCCAGTACTTC.

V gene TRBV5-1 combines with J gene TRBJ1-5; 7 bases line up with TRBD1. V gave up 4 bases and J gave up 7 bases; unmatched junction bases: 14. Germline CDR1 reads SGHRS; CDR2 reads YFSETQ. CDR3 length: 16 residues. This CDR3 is CASSPLPTGNYQPQHF. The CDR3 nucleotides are TGCGCCAGCAGCCCGTTACCGACAGGGAACTACCAGCCCCAGCATTTT.

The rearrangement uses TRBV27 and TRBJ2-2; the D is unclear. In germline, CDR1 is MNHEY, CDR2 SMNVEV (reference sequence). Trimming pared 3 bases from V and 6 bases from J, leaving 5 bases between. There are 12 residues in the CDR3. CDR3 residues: CASSLSAGELFF. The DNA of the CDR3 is TGTGCCAGCAGTTTGTCAGCCGGGGAGCTGTTTTTT.

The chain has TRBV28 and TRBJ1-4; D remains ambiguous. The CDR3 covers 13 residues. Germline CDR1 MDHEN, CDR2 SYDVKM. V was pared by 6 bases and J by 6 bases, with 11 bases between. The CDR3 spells CASRGWYHEKLFF. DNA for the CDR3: TGTGCCAGCAGGGGCTGGTATCATGAAAAACTGTTTTTT.

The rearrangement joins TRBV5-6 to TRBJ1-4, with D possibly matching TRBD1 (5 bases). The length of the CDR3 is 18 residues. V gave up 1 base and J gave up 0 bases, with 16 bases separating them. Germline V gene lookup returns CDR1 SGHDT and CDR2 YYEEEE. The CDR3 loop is CASSLNRPELPTNEKLFF. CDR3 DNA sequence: TGTGCCAGCAGCTTGAACAGGCCAGAACTCCCAACTAATGAAAAACTGTTTTTT.

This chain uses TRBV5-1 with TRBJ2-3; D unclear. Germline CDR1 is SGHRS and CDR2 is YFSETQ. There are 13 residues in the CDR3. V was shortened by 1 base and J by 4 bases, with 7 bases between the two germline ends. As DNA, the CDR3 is TGCGCCAGCAGCTTGTATAGGCCAGATACGCAGTATTTT. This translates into CASSLYRPDTQYF.

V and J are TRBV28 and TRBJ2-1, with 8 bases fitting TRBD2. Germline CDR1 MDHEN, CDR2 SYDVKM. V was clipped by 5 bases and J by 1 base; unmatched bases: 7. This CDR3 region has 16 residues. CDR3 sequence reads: CASSLGLVASYNEQFF. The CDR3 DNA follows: TGTGCCAGCAGTCTGGGACTAGTAGCATCCTACAATGAGCAGTTCTTC.